Ten or more counts support the clone carrying this T cell receptor (beta chain). The investigators amplified TCR beta CDR3 regions from RNA transcripts. With the HTBI primer set, the TCR CDR3 went through a first round of RT-PCR. TCRdb analysed the multiplex PCR reads with MiXCR anew, one entry per CDR3 protein. The table shows over 450,000 distinct CDR3 sequences, with 14% occurring only once. The junction had 18 bases not matched to a gene; V was cut back by 6 bases and J by 6 bases. This CDR3 region has 18 residues. This sample is part of a study of T cells in Graves' hyperthyroidism and ophthalmopathy. Those patients with uncontrolled infection, other autoimmune disease, pregnancy or lactation were excluded.

The clonotype originates from a young woman with Graves' hyperthyroidism. The specimen sequenced was blood. The chain is built from TRBV12-3 or TRBV12-4 and TRBJ1-5, with 9 nucleotides matching TRBD1. CDR3 sequence: CASRGDREGKNKVQPQHF. In DNA form, the CDR3 reads TGTGCCAGCAGGGGGGACAGGGAGGGGAAGAACAAGGTTCAGCCCCAGCATTTT.